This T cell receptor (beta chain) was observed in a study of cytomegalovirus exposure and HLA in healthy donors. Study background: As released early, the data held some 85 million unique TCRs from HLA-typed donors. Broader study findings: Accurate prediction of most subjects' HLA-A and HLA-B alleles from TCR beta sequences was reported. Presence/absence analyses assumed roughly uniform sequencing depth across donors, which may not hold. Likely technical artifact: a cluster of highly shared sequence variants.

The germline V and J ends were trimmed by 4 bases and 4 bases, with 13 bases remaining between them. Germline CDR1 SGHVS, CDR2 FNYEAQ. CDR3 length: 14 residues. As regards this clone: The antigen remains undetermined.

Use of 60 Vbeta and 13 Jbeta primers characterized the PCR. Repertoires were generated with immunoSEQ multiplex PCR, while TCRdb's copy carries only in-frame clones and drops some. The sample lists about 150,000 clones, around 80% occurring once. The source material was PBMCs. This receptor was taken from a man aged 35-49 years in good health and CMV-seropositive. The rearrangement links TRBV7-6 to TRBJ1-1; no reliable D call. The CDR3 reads CASSSSGGSTEAFF. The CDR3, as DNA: TGTGCCAGCAGCTCCTCGGGAGGAAGCACTGAAGCTTTCTTT.